The table lists the clone carrying this T cell receptor beta chain with a few counts. The antigen is unknown. The source of the sample is a study of T cells after yellow fever vaccination. Study conclusions and caveats: Among all clonotypes, a small share was observed in both CD4 and CD8 compartments.

The CDR3 runs 14 residues. Germline V CDR1 and CDR2: MNHEY, SMNVEV (reference sequence). V lost 6 bases, J lost 4 bases, and 8 bases stayed unmatched. Via MiXCR, TCRdb re-called the 5' RACE reads, giving one row per CDR3 protein. The table shows 25,000 to 35,000 distinct CDR3 sequences, with nearly 4.5% occurring only once. The TCR comes from a man between 25 and 39 years old who received the YFV17D yellow fever vaccine. The chain combines TRBV27 with TRBJ2-7; TRBD2 aligns across 8 bases. The sample consisted of CD8+ T cells sorted from PBMCs, taken 5 days after the yellow fever booster vaccination. The CDR3 loop is CASSIAGGSYEQYF. The CDR3 DNA reads TGTGCCAGCAGCATCGCGGGAGGCTCTTACGAGCAGTACTTC.